These 6 T cell receptor beta chains were all obtained from the same sample, sequenced in a study of cytomegalovirus exposure and HLA in healthy donors. The PCR employed 60 Vbeta primers together with 13 Jbeta primers. Assay used: immunoSEQ multiplex PCR; TCRdb lists only in-frame clones, some missing. Found here are about 70,000 clones, around 62% of them singletons; the top ten hold approximately 2.8%. Material for sequencing was PBMCs. Receptor source: a man aged 25 to 40 in good health and CMV-seronegative.

The chain combines TRBV12-5 with TRBJ1-4; D is unresolved. This CDR3 region has 14 residues. V shed 7 bases and J shed 8 bases, with 17 bases lying between them. The V gene's germline CDR1 is LGHNT and CDR2 FRNRAP. CDR3 sequence reads: CASALRSSGEKLFF. The CDR3 bases are TGTGCTAGTGCCCTGAGGAGCAGCGGGGAAAAACTGTTTTTT.

The V and J genes are TRBV19 and TRBJ1-2; no clear D. The CDR3 consists of 13 residues. CDR1 is LNHDA and CDR2 is SQIVND in the germline V gene (reference sequence). V shed 4 bases and J shed 4 bases, with 10 bases lying between them. CDR3 DNA: TGTGCCAGTAGTACGACACCCTCCTATGGCTACACCTTC. This gives the protein CASSTTPSYGYTF.

The chain uses TRBV6-1 and TRBJ1-2, with unresolved D. The germline V and J ends were trimmed by 3 bases and 0 bases, with 8 bases remaining between them. Germline loops: CDR1 MNHNS, CDR2 SASEGT. The CDR3 runs 14 residues. CDR3 nucleotide sequence: TGTGCCAGCAGTGACTGGGGAGCTAACTATGGCTACACCTTC. This translates into CASSDWGANYGYTF.

The chain links TRBV30 to TRBJ1-5; 9 bases match TRBD1. Looked up from germline, CDR1 is GTSNPN and CDR2 is SVGIG (reference sequence). The CDR3 covers 15 residues. The V segment lost 2 bases and the J segment 5 bases; nucleotides outside the gene matches: 7. The CDR3 bases are TGTGCCTGGAGTTTCGGACAGGGGCGAGATCAGCCCCAGCATTTT. Protein product: CAWSFGQGRDQPQHF.

The gene calls are TRBV13 and TRBJ2-5; D gene ambiguous. Germline V gene lookup returns CDR1 PRHDT and CDR2 FYEKMQ (reference sequence). V lost 3 bases and J lost 4, with 12 bases in between. The CDR3 has 14 residues. The CDR3 DNA sequence: TGTGCCAGCAGCTTGAGGAGTTTAGGAGAGACCCAGTACTTC. It codes for CASSLRSLGETQYF.

In this sample, this clone turned up a few times. The CDR3 here is CASSLVGVGTEAFF. The CDR3 DNA reads TGCGCCAGCAGCTTGGTCGGGGTGGGCACTGAAGCTTTCTTT. The chain joins TRBV5-1 to TRBJ1-1; D is ambiguous. This CDR3 has 14 residues. The V end lost 0 bases, the J end lost 4 bases, and 10 bases lay between the germline ends. Germline V gene data show CDR1 as SGHRS and CDR2 as YFSETQ.